Each of the 14 T cell receptor beta chains below was sequenced from the same sample in a study of blood T cell repertoires in COVID-19. Here immunoSEQ multiplex PCR was the method, and the copy in TCRdb shows in-frame clones only, minus some. Counted here are about 400,000 clones, approximately 86% occurring once; the ten biggest clones make up approximately 2.1%. The sample consisted of PBMCs or T cells enriched from blood (not recorded which). These receptors originate from a woman in her forties with acute COVID-19.

A few counts support this clone. Here the CDR3 DNA reads TGCAGCGTCGCATCCGGGACTAACTATGGCTACACCTTC. Translation: CSVASGTNYGYTF. The chain joins TRBV29-1 to TRBJ1-2; D not certain. This CDR3 comprises 13 residues. V lost 6 bases and J 0 bases, leaving 11 bases between the germline ends. The V gene's germline CDR1 is SQVTM and CDR2 ANQGSEA. The variable domain in full, with the rest retrieved from reference TRBV29-1 and TRBJ1-2, is SAVISQKPSRDICQRGTSLTIQCQVDSQVTMMFWYRQQPGQSLTLIATANQGSEATYESGFVIDKFPISRPNLTFSTLTVSNMSPEDSSIYLCSVASGTNYGYTFGSGTRLTVV.

The chain employs TRBV19 and TRBJ2-5, with a possible D match to TRBD1 (6 bases). The CDR3 has 16 residues. Trimming shortened V by 3 bases and J by 2 bases, and 16 bases separated the two germline ends. Germline V gene lookup returns CDR1 LNHDA and CDR2 SQIVND (reference sequence). CDR3 bases: TGTGCCAGTAGTATTATGCCAAAAGGGGGACAAGAGACCCAGTACTTC. Amino acids: CASSIMPKGGQETQYF.

The rearrangement joins TRBV18 to TRBJ1-6, with D unresolved. Germline CDR1 reads KGHSH; CDR2 reads LQKENI. CDR3 length equals 14 residues. Trimming removed 6 bases at V and 9 bases at J, with 15 bases between. CDR3 DNA: TGTGCCAGCTCCCTATCGGAGCGGATTTCACCCCTCCACTTT. As protein: CASSLSERISPLHF.

The V and J genes are TRBV5-4 and TRBJ2-5; TRBD2 matches at 7 bases. Trimming cost V 3 bases and J 0 bases; bases outside gene matches: 5. In germline, CDR1 is SGHNT, CDR2 YYREEE (reference sequence). The CDR3 runs 15 residues. This CDR3 reads CASSWQRGNQETQYF. The CDR3 coding sequence is TGTGCCAGCAGCTGGCAGCGGGGAAACCAAGAGACCCAGTACTTC.

This sequence joins TRBV2 and TRBJ1-2; D is undetermined. Germline CDR1 reads SNHLY; CDR2 reads FYNNEI. V was clipped by 10 bases and J by 3 bases, with 6 bases between them. The CDR3 extends over 10 amino acids. The CDR3 coding sequence is TGTGCCACCCGGTACTATGGCTACACCTTC. Translated, it gives CATRYYGYTF.

The sample holds many counts of this clone. Other DNA sequences in the sample encode the same CDR3. The chain combines TRBV6-5 with TRBJ1-2; TRBD1 matches at 7 bases. Losses at the gene ends were 7 bases for V and 2 bases for J; bases not matched to a gene: 4. The CDR3 covers 13 residues. Per germline, CDR1 MNHEY and CDR2 SVGAGI. The CDR3 region is CASTTGLNYGYTF. The CDR3 DNA reads as TGTGCCAGCACGACAGGGTTAAACTATGGCTACACCTTC.

Comments on this clone: The same CDR3 arises from other DNA sequences in this sample as well. This chain joins TRBV9 and TRBJ2-3; 7 bases fit TRBD1. CDR1 is SGDLS, CDR2 YYNGEE, per germline. This CDR3 has 16 amino acids. J lost 0 bases, V lost 0 bases, and 4 bases had no gene match. CDR3 in amino acids: CASSVGQGPSTDTQYF. The CDR3 nucleotides are TGTGCCAGCAGCGTAGGACAGGGCCCAAGCACAGATACGCAGTATTTT.

The chain joins TRBV25-1 to TRBJ2-7; unclear D gene. The CDR3 length is 12 residues. The V gene lost 1 base and the J gene lost 4 bases, with 5 bases spanning the gap. In germline, CDR1 is MGHDK, CDR2 SYGVNS. CDR3: CASSESGYEQYF. DNA of the CDR3: TGTGCCAGCAGTGAATCGGGTTACGAGCAGTACTTC.

The V gene is TRBV7-9, the J gene TRBJ1-2; 7 bases agree with TRBD1. The trim removed 1 base at V and 7 bases at J, leaving 3 bases unmatched. CDR1 SEHNR and CDR2 FQNEAQ come from the germline V gene (reference sequence). The CDR3 is 13 residues long. The CDR3 DNA reads TGTGCCAGCAGCTTAGGGGACAGTCCTGGCTACACCTTC. This encodes CASSLGDSPGYTF.

The rearrangement uses TRBV18 and TRBJ1-2; TRBD1 aligns across 7 bases. The CDR3 consists of 13 residues. V lost 2 bases to trimming and J lost 5 bases; unmatched junction nucleotides: 2. Germline CDR1 and CDR2: KGHSH and LQKENI. CDR3 protein: CASSPSGGYGYTF. The CDR3 nucleotides are TGTGCCAGCTCACCATCAGGGGGATATGGCTACACCTTC.

This chain joins TRBV9 and TRBJ1-6; 9 bases agree with TRBD1. J lost 9 bases, V lost 7 bases, and 5 bases had no gene match. Germline V gene sequence: CDR1 SGDLS, CDR2 YYNGEE. The CDR3 extends over 13 amino acids. The CDR3 DNA reads as TGTGCCAGCGCCGAGGGACAGGGTTCACCCCTCCACTTT. It translates to CASAEGQGSPLHF.

The V call is TRBV27, the J call TRBJ2-7; D remains unclear. With 5 bases removed from V and 2 bases from J, the gap between germline ends came to 10 bases. The CDR3 runs to 13 residues. Germline loops: CDR1 MNHEY, CDR2 SMNVEV (reference sequence). The CDR3 reads CASSRTGPYEQYF. DNA for the CDR3: TGTGCCAGCAGTCGCACGGGTCCCTACGAGCAGTACTTC.

This rearrangement joins TRBV5-4 to TRBJ2-3, with 14 bases matching TRBD2. Germline CDR1 and CDR2: SGHNT and YYREEE (reference sequence). The CDR3 covers 16 residues. The V segment lost 4 bases and the J segment 4 bases; nucleotides outside the gene matches: 5. The DNA for the CDR3 is TGTGCCAGCAGCGCTGCGACTAGCGGGGGGGCAGATACGCAGTATTTT. Its translation is CASSAATSGGADTQYF.

The chain recombines TRBV15 with TRBJ1-2; 7 positions match TRBD1. This CDR3 comprises 13 residues. V was pared by 1 base and J by 13 bases, with 9 bases of the junction left unmatched. The V gene's germline CDR1 is LNHNV and CDR2 YYDKDF (reference sequence). CDR3 in DNA: TGTGCCACCAGCAGAGGTTACAGGGGTTTATGCACCTTC. The encoded protein is CATSRGYRGLCTF.